The 2 T cell receptor beta chains in this list originate from one sample, sequenced in a study of cytomegalovirus exposure and HLA in healthy donors. The method was immunoSEQ multiplex PCR; TCRdb's version includes in-frame clones alone and lacks a portion of them. In the table there are 150,000 to 200,000 clones, roughly 83% of which are singletons. The sample consisted of PBMCs. The receptors were gathered from a woman between 18 and 30 years old in good health and CMV-seronegative.

The DNA for the CDR3 is TGTGCCAGTACCGAGGACAGGGCGAGGGGTTCACCCCTCCACTTT. This codes for CASTEDRARGSPLHF. The chain is built from TRBV19 and TRBJ1-6, with 8 positions matching TRBD1. The V gene's germline CDR1 is LNHDA and CDR2 SQIVND (reference sequence). There are 15 residues in the CDR3. V shed 7 bases, J shed 9 bases, and the junction held 11 bases outside the gene matches.

The V call is TRBV5-1, the J call TRBJ2-7, with TRBD1 matching over 10 bases. V lost 1 base and J lost 2; bases outside the gene matches: 6. CDR3 size: 16 residues. CDR1 and CDR2 (germline): SGHRS, YFSETQ. The CDR3 sequence is CASSLRGGQGTYEQYF. The CDR3 DNA is TGCGCCAGCAGCTTGCGGGGGGGACAGGGGACCTACGAGCAGTACTTC.